Listed below are T cell receptor beta chains from one sample, sequenced in a study of shared clonotypes between healthy human individuals. The method was immunoSEQ multiplex PCR; TCRdb's version includes in-frame clones alone and lacks a portion of them. The sample includes about 680,000 clones, under 95% of them seen just once. Source material: naive CD8+ T cells sorted from blood. These receptors came from a man aged 25 to 40 in good health. CDR3s include the opening cysteine and the closing phenylalanine or tryptophan. Each record gives: V gene, CDR3 protein.

TRBV18 CASSGLAGGGVHNEQFF
TRBV28 CASSTDREEQYF
TRBV7-9 CASTRQSDADTQYF
TRBV7-9 CASSNPGTSGINEQFF
TRBV19 CASSIDGGRTTNEQFF
TRBV6-1 CASSDSLYEQYF
TRBV6-5 CASSPGRLYAGYTF
TRBV27 CASSSGDLIGGGYTF
TRBV29-1 CSVLEVGRGTEAFF
TRBV6-4 CASSDSRPGYNEQFF
TRBV7-9 CASSFDSSYGYTF
TRBV27 CASSLLQRAQGNEQFF
TRBV7-9 CASSRATAGVYEQYF
TRBV27 CASSFVGVPDTQYF
TRBV6-1 CASSEAWTAINEKLFF
TRBV25-1 CASSIVNRDRVETGELFF
TRBV13 CASNEGARDTQYF
TRBV5-6 CASSLGSPGELFF
TRBV6-1 CASSEGLAGALSTDTQYF
TRBV6-6 CASSYRDNRLTGELFF
TRBV11-2 CASSPWTGGKSGEAFF
TRBV13 CASSSWGSGRAVDTQYF
TRBV28 CASSLSSGSIDHEQYF
TRBV6-5 CASSYSYIQNQPQHF
TRBV7-9 CATGTSGITGELFF
TRBV27 CASSLPGATDTQYF
TRBV15 CATSPRQGRTDTQYF
TRBV5-1 CASSPGQGGLRNTEAFF
TRBV10-1 CASTHDQFF
TRBV28 CASSRRSYYYGYTF
TRBV19 CASRSITRQGGTLDTQYF
TRBV27 CASSLGLAASYEQYF
TRBV7-9 CASSLGGTGGYEQYF
TRBV29-1 CSVFWARTDTQYF
TRBV12-5 CASVTSGTDTQYF
TRBV25-1 CASSESGGAREQYF
TRBV27 CASSSGVGPGQFF
TRBV27 CASSSITGEETQYF
TRBV2 CASSEALGERSYNEQFF
TRBV19 CASGTGLGYTF
TRBV9 CASSLRTSGRVTGELFF
TRBV12-5 CASGPGVAASGELFF